The 20 T cell receptor beta chains in this list originate from one sample, sequenced in a study of blood T cell repertoires in COVID-19. Generated by immunoSEQ multiplex PCR, the TCRdb table keeps only in-frame clones and is missing some. The sample yields 210,000 or so clones, around 84% seen once. The sequenced material came from PBMCs or T cells enriched from blood (not recorded which). The source is a man aged 30 to 45 with acute COVID-19.

This chain joins TRBV14 and TRBJ2-7, with 9 nucleotides matching TRBD1. J lost 3 bases, V lost 5 bases, and 11 bases had no gene match. Germline V gene data show CDR1 as SGHDN and CDR2 as FVKESK. The CDR3 spans 16 residues. The CDR3 nucleotides are TGTGCCAGCAGCGAGACGTCGGGACAGGGTTACTACGAGCAGTACTTC. Translation gives CASSETSGQGYYEQYF.

This rearrangement joins TRBV4-1 to TRBJ1-4; weak D call: TRBD1 (5 bases). The V end lost 2 bases, the J end lost 4 bases, and 11 bases lay between the germline ends. Germline V lookup: CDR1 MGHRA, CDR2 YSYEKL. There are 15 residues in the CDR3. Here the CDR3 reads CASSQNGGFNEKLFF. In nucleotides, the CDR3 is TGCGCCAGCAGCCAAAACGGGGGGTTTAATGAAAAACTGTTTTTT.

V and J are TRBV10-2 and TRBJ1-3; weak D call: TRBD1 (6 bases). Germline V gene data show CDR1 as WSHSY and CDR2 as SAAADI. The V end lost 6 bases, the J end lost 3 bases, and 6 bases lay between the germline ends. The CDR3 is 12 amino acids. The CDR3 DNA reads TGCGCCAGCAGACAGGGTGGAAACACCATATATTTT. This sequence encodes CASRQGGNTIYF.

The chain combines TRBV19 with TRBJ1-6; 9 nucleotides line up with TRBD1. Looked up from germline, CDR1 is LNHDA and CDR2 is SQIVND (reference sequence). This CDR3 region has 17 residues. V trimming: 4 bases; J trimming: 10 bases; junction bases outside the gene matches: 14. CDR3 in DNA: TGTGCCAGTAGTAAACCTAAGGGACAGGGAAATTTGTCACCCCTCCACTTT. Encoded protein: CASSKPKGQGNLSPLHF.

The chain is built from TRBV27 and TRBJ1-5; D is unclear. V dropped 3 bases and J dropped 6 bases, with 15 bases sitting between them. Germline lookup yields CDR1 MNHEY and CDR2 SMNVEV (reference sequence). This CDR3 has 15 residues. The CDR3 reads CASSFLSVEGQPQHF. In nucleotides, the CDR3 is TGTGCCAGCAGTTTCCTTTCCGTAGAGGGTCAGCCCCAGCATTTT.

The rearrangement links TRBV30 to TRBJ1-1; no clear D. Germline values: CDR1 GTSNPN, CDR2 SVGIG (reference sequence). Trimming pared 0 bases from V and 3 bases from J, leaving 8 bases between. The CDR3 loop spans 13 amino acids. For the CDR3, the DNA is TGTGCCTGGAGTGTACAAGTGGACACTGAAGCTTTCTTT. Its protein product is CAWSVQVDTEAFF.

This chain joins TRBV24-1 and TRBJ1-2, with a possible D match to TRBD1 (5 bases). The CDR3 totals 14 residues. In germline, CDR1 is KGHDR, CDR2 SFDVKD. V gave up 3 bases and J gave up 0 bases, with 7 bases separating them. The CDR3 coding sequence is TGTGCCACCAGTGATGGGGGGGCTAACTATGGCTACACCTTC. Amino acids: CATSDGGANYGYTF.

CDR3 DNA sequence: TGCAGCTCCGACTACGGGGGTAGCACAGATACGCAGTATTTT. Amino acids: CSSDYGGSTDTQYF. The chain carries TRBV29-1 and TRBJ2-3; a possible D gene is TRBD2 (6 bases). This CDR3 comprises 14 residues. The germline CDR1 and CDR2 sequences are SQVTM and ANQGSEA. V was pared by 8 bases and J by 0 bases, with 15 bases between.

The chain is built from TRBV4-1 and TRBJ2-3; 14 bases align to TRBD2. Germline V gene data show CDR1 as MGHRA and CDR2 as YSYEKL. V shed 1 base, J shed 0 bases, and the junction held 15 bases outside the gene matches. There are 22 residues in the CDR3. The CDR3 spells CASSQARVAGLAGAASTDTQYF. For the CDR3, the DNA is TGCGCCAGCAGCCAAGCTAGGGTAGCGGGACTAGCGGGGGCTGCTAGCACAGATACGCAGTATTTT.

The J gene is TRBJ2-1, the V gene TRBV7-6; 9 nucleotides align to TRBD1. CDR3 length: 14 residues. V lost 4 bases to trimming and J lost 5 bases; unmatched junction nucleotides: 3. CDR1 SGHVS and CDR2 FNYEAQ come from the germline V gene. CDR3 DNA sequence: TGTGCCAGCAGCTGGACAGGGGCGGACAATGAGCAGTTCTTC. It codes for CASSWTGADNEQFF.

The chain has TRBV6-1 and TRBJ1-3, with D perhaps matching TRBD1 (6 bases). Germline V lookup: CDR1 MNHNS, CDR2 SASEGT. The CDR3 spans 16 residues. V lost 4 bases and J lost 0, with 13 bases in between. The CDR3 DNA follows: TGTGCCAGCAGTGGCGCAGGGGTCCCCTCTGGAAACACCATATATTTT. Protein: CASSGAGVPSGNTIYF.

This clone was recorded a few times. V is TRBV9 and J is TRBJ2-5; 7 bases agree with TRBD2. V dropped 6 bases and J dropped 5; count of bases not matched to a gene: 10. The CDR3 contains 14 residues. From germline, CDR1 is SGDLS and CDR2 YYNGEE. In DNA form, the CDR3 reads TGTGCCAGCAACGACGGGGGGAGGCGGGAGACCCAGTACTTC. Protein product: CASNDGGRRETQYF.

This clone has a handful of counts. The chain links TRBV24-1 to TRBJ1-2; no clear D gene. The CDR3 is 13 residues long. V lost 5 bases and J 5 bases, leaving 11 bases between the germline ends. The V gene's germline CDR1 is KGHDR and CDR2 SFDVKD. CDR3: CATSVSGSYGYTF. CDR3 bases: TGTGCCACCAGTGTTTCGGGGAGTTATGGCTACACCTTC.

J is TRBJ1-1 and V is TRBV24-1, with D maybe TRBD1 (5 bases). Germline V gene data show CDR1 as KGHDR and CDR2 as SFDVKD. Trimming pared 2 bases from V and 6 bases from J, leaving 9 bases between. The CDR3 covers 13 residues. CDR3 sequence (DNA): TGTGCCACCAGTGATTCGGGGGTCGCTGAAGCTTTCTTT. Encoded protein: CATSDSGVAEAFF.

The V gene is TRBV25-1, the J gene TRBJ2-4; tentatively, D is TRBD1 (6 bases). The CDR3 is 13 amino acids. V shed 5 bases and J shed 9 bases, with 14 bases lying between them. Germline V gene lookup returns CDR1 MGHDK and CDR2 SYGVNS. The CDR3 here is CASSNRDRGIQYF. CDR3 DNA: TGTGCCAGCAGTAACAGGGATCGCGGCATTCAGTACTTC.

Worth noting for this clone: Additional DNA sequences in this sample encode the identical CDR3. This chain joins TRBV9 and TRBJ2-7, with TRBD2 identical over 9 bases. Germline V CDR1 and CDR2: SGDLS, YYNGEE. The CDR3 totals 15 residues. The trim removed 0 bases at V and 2 bases at J, leaving 3 bases unmatched. The CDR3 sequence is CASSVGGGGAYEQYF. Written as DNA, the CDR3 is TGTGCCAGCAGCGTAGGTGGCGGGGGGGCCTACGAGCAGTACTTC.

The chain couples TRBV18 to TRBJ2-2; D remains ambiguous. CDR1 KGHSH and CDR2 LQKENI come from the germline V gene. CDR3 length: 15 residues. V dropped 3 bases and J dropped 2 bases, with 10 bases sitting between them. The CDR3 spells CASSPERLNTGELFF. CDR3 nucleotide sequence: TGTGCCAGCTCACCTGAGCGTTTAAACACCGGGGAGCTGTTTTTT.

The CDR3 DNA follows: TGTGCCTGGGTGACAGGGAATAGGAACTATGGCTACACCTTC. Its translation is CAWVTGNRNYGYTF. The chain is built from TRBV30 and TRBJ1-2; 7 bases line up with TRBD1. Unmatched junction bases numbered 8, after V lost 5 bases and J lost 2 bases. There are 14 residues in the CDR3. Germline CDR1 is GTSNPN and CDR2 is SVGIG (reference sequence). Full variable domain (rest looked up from reference TRBV30 and TRBJ1-2): SQTIHQWPATLVQPVGSPLSLECTVEGTSNPNLYWYRQAAGRGLQLLFYSVGIGQISSEVPQNLSASRPQDRQFILSSKKLLLSDSGFYLCAWVTGNRNYGYTFGSGTRLTVV.

This CDR3 is CASSVSGSGDTQYF. CDR3 coding DNA: TGTGCCAGCAGCGTGAGCGGGTCGGGGGATACGCAGTATTTT. The gene calls are TRBV9 and TRBJ2-3; a possible D gene is TRBD2 (6 bases). The germline CDR1 and CDR2 sequences are SGDLS and YYNGEE. This CDR3 spans 14 amino acids. With 2 bases removed from V and 6 bases from J, the gap between germline ends came to 13 bases. The full variable domain, in which reference TRBV9 and TRBJ2-3 provide the parts outside the CDR3, is DSGVTQTPKHLITATGQRVTLRCSPRSGDLSVYWYQQSLDQGLQFLIQYYNGEERAKGNILERFSAQQFPDLHSELNLSSLELGDSALYFCASSVSGSGDTQYFGPGTRLTVL.

The CDR3 bases are TGTGCCAGCTCACCACCGGGACAGTGGAATGAAAAACTGTTTTTT. Amino acid sequence: CASSPPGQWNEKLFF. The chain combines TRBV18 with TRBJ1-4; 7 bases align to TRBD1. The CDR3 consists of 15 residues. Trimming cost V 0 bases and J 5 bases; bases outside gene matches: 3. Germline assignment: CDR1 KGHSH and CDR2 LQKENI.